The 9 T cell receptor beta chains below were found in one sample sequenced in a study of shared clonotypes between healthy human individuals. The method was immunoSEQ multiplex PCR; TCRdb's version includes in-frame clones alone and lacks a portion of them. The sample has fewer than 1 million clones; about 96% are singletons. Naive CD8 cells were CD45RO-negative, positively selected for CCR7, excluding terminally differentiated effector memory CD45RA+ cells. The sequencing sample was made of naive CD8+ T cells sorted from blood. The receptor set was obtained from a man aged 25-45 years in good health.

The chain recombines TRBV15 with TRBJ2-1; no clear D. The germline CDR1 and CDR2 sequences are LNHNV and YYDKDF (reference sequence). V was trimmed by 0 bases and J by 7 bases, leaving 7 bases between them. This CDR3 has 13 residues. In nucleotides, the CDR3 is TGTGCCACCAGCAGAGATGATAGGAATGAGCAGTTCTTC. Translated: CATSRDDRNEQFF.

The rearrangement joins TRBV15 to TRBJ1-1; a weak D match, TRBD1 (5 bases). Trimming pared 0 bases from V and 2 bases from J, leaving 13 bases between. The CDR3 is made up of 16 amino acids. Germline CDR1 reads LNHNV; CDR2 reads YYDKDF (reference sequence). This CDR3 is CATSRDSGHINTEAFF. CDR3 coding DNA: TGTGCCACCAGCAGAGATTCGGGGCATATAAACACTGAAGCTTTCTTT.

This chain connects TRBV2 to TRBJ2-3, with 10 bases identical to TRBD2. V shed 7 bases and J 4 bases; nucleotides not matched to a gene: 23. The CDR3 totals 20 residues. Per the germline V gene, CDR1 is SNHLY and CDR2 is FYNNEI. The CDR3 here is CASTDPSGHLSGRVSDTQYF. As DNA, the CDR3 is TGTGCCAGCACCGACCCTTCGGGACACCTGAGCGGGAGGGTGTCAGATACGCAGTATTTT.

The chain links TRBV7-9 to TRBJ2-5; D perhaps matches TRBD1 (6 bases). This CDR3 is built from 14 residues. CDR1 is SEHNR, CDR2 FQNEAQ, per germline (reference sequence). Between the trimmed V and J ends, which lost 1 base and 4 bases, there was a span of 10 bases. The CDR3 sequence: CASSLVEGGETQYF. In nucleotides, the CDR3 is TGTGCCAGCAGCTTAGTCGAAGGGGGAGAGACCCAGTACTTC.

The V gene is TRBV7-9, the J gene TRBJ2-3; D is uncertain. Trimming left V 1 base short and J 1 base short, with 15 bases between. CDR3 size: 17 residues. Germline values: CDR1 SEHNR, CDR2 FQNEAQ (reference sequence). Here the CDR3 reads CASSLVSLPPRTDTQYF. The CDR3 nucleotides read TGTGCCAGCAGCTTAGTTAGTCTTCCCCCCCGCACAGATACGCAGTATTTT.

The chain links TRBV9 to TRBJ2-7; a weak D match, TRBD1 (6 bases). CDR1 is SGDLS and CDR2 is YYNGEE in the germline V gene. This CDR3 comprises 13 residues. V lost 0 bases to trimming and J lost 5 bases, with 9 bases between them. The chain's CDR3 is CASSVESGDEQYF. In DNA form, the CDR3 reads TGTGCCAGCAGCGTAGAATCAGGGGACGAGCAGTACTTC.

The rearrangement joins TRBV4-1 to TRBJ2-1, with 7 bases lining up with TRBD1. The germline V gene has CDR1 MGHRA and CDR2 YSYEKL. V gave up 6 bases and J gave up 9 bases; unmatched junction bases: 14. This CDR3 is built from 15 residues. The CDR3 protein is CASSPGQGVGREQFF. The CDR3 region has the DNA TGCGCCAGCAGTCCTGGGCAGGGGGTTGGTCGTGAGCAGTTCTTC.

This chain connects TRBV28 to TRBJ2-6; D gene ambiguous. Germline CDR1 reads MDHEN; CDR2 reads SYDVKM. The ends were cut back, 6 bases at V and 3 bases at J, with 9 bases in the middle. The CDR3 covers 14 residues. In nucleotides, the CDR3 is TGTGCCAGCAGCGCCCAAGGTGGGGCCAACGTCCTGACTTTC. This codes for CASSAQGGANVLTF.

The chain carries TRBV13 and TRBJ2-3; D is perhaps TRBD1 (5 bases). The CDR3 sequence is 13 residues long. Germline CDR1 PRHDT, CDR2 FYEKMQ (reference sequence). Trimming removed 2 bases from V and 8 bases from J, with 11 bases in between. CDR3 amino acids: CASSLIGDATQYF. The CDR3 DNA reads TGTGCCAGCAGCTTAATAGGGGATGCTACGCAGTATTTT.